This T cell receptor beta chain originates from a study of graft-versus-host responses after intestinal transplantation. Study-wide background: For two to four years after anti-thymocyte globulin induction, all recipients took tacrolimus and steroids.

Germline V lookup: CDR1 GTSNPN, CDR2 SVGIG (reference sequence). V was clipped by 3 bases and J by 6 bases, with 8 bases between them. CDR3 size: 11 residues. A remark on this clone: As yet, its antigen is unknown.

Method: immunoSEQ multiplex PCR; TCRdb's copy keeps in-frame clones and lacks some. Among over 65,000 clones listed, 91% were seen once. Whole-study results and caveats: Among recipient marrow samples, GvH clones were found; some appeared first in ileum or blood.

Specimen: unstimulated CD4+ T cells sorted from spleen or lymph node cells, collected before intestinal transplant. This chain uses TRBV30 with TRBJ1-1; TRBD1 might be the D (5 bases). The clonotype comes from a human donor who received an intestinal transplant. CDR3 sequence (DNA): TGTGCCTGGAGACGGGGGGCTGAAGCTTTCTTT. Protein product: CAWRRGAEAFF.